A single sample is the source of the 5 T cell receptor beta chains below, sequenced in a study of human T cells and chemical hapten exposure. The time point denotes: patch test 1, 2 weeks after DPC sensitization. Treatment reported: therapeutic diphenylcyclopropenone sensitization with weekly scalp DPC. MiXCR was run by TCRdb on the RACE reads, yielding one entry per CDR3 protein. The table shows some 380,000 distinct CDR3 sequences, with more than 4.5% occurring only once. This specimen was whole blood, taken in connection with sensitization to the hapten diphenylcyclopropenone (DPC). Receptor source: a woman aged 45-59 years with alopecia areata. Some clones in this sample may be carry-over from other donors' samples.

This clonotype was observed a few times. This sequence joins TRBV29-1 and TRBJ2-6; maybe TRBD1 (5 bases). The CDR3 runs 19 residues. Germline lookup yields CDR1 SQVTM and CDR2 ANQGSEA. Trimming took off 0 bases at V and 1 base at J, with 19 bases between the two ends. In DNA, the CDR3 is TGCAGCGTTGAAGATCTTCAGGACACCAGTATGTCTGGGGCCAACGTCCTGACTTTC. It codes for CSVEDLQDTSMSGANVLTF.

This clonotype was found many times. The chain combines TRBV7-9 with TRBJ2-1; D unresolved. Trimming stripped 0 bases from V and 4 bases from J, with 7 bases between. CDR1 is SEHNR, CDR2 FQNEAQ, per germline (reference sequence). The length of the CDR3 is 14 residues. The DNA of the CDR3 is TGTGCCAGCAGCTTAGCGCGAGAGTACAATGAGCAGTTCTTC. Its translation: CASSLAREYNEQFF.

Notes on this clonotype: This may come from a read error, since a much larger clone is one base off. J is TRBJ1-5 and V is TRBV5-6; tentatively, D is TRBD1 (5 bases). Per the germline V gene, CDR1 is SGHDT and CDR2 is YYEEEE. This CDR3 contains 14 residues. Trimming left V 0 bases short and J 3 bases short, with 7 bases between. CDR3 residues: CASSLGRVNQPQHF. In DNA form, the CDR3 reads TGTGCCAGCAGCTTGGGCAGGGTCAATCAGCCCCAGCATTTT.

This clonotype showed up many times. The chain combines TRBV9 with TRBJ2-5; D assignment may be TRBD1 or TRBD2 (5 bases each). V was cut by 2 bases and J by 5 bases, with 19 bases left in between. This CDR3 has 16 amino acids. Per the germline V gene, CDR1 is SGDLS and CDR2 is YYNGEE. The CDR3 protein is CASSVQGAAAGETQYF. The CDR3 DNA sequence: TGTGCCAGCAGCGTCCAAGGGGCAGCGGCTGGGGAGACCCAGTACTTC.

The sample holds a few counts of this clonotype. This sequence joins TRBV15 and TRBJ1-4; D perhaps matches TRBD1 (6 bases). With 5 bases removed from V and 8 bases from J, the gap between germline ends came to 12 bases. Looked up from germline, CDR1 is LNHNV and CDR2 is YYDKDF (reference sequence). This CDR3 region has 13 residues. Here the CDR3 DNA reads TGTGCCACCAGCCTGGGACACGGGGAAAAACTGTTTTTT. Its protein is CATSLGHGEKLFF.